Listed below are T cell receptor beta chains from one sample, sequenced in a study of blood T cell repertoires in COVID-19. The assay was immunoSEQ multiplex PCR, and TCRdb's table has in-frame clones only and misses some. This sample carries tens of thousands of clones, 87% of them seen once, and the ten largest clones take about 9.4%. Sequencing was carried out using peripheral blood. The receptors were sampled from a human donor with acute or convalescent COVID-19. The donor label of this sample is uncertain. Each CDR3 is given with its conserved first and last residue. The D gene is left open where the match is weak. Where a row states a size, it is once, few, many or the class of an expanded clone; other rows omit it.

clone size: once; J gene: TRBJ2-6; D gene: TRBD1; V gene: TRBV7-3; CDR3 DNA: TGTGCCAGCAGCCACCTCCGGGACAGGGTAACTGGGGCCAACGTCCTGACTTTC; CDR3 protein: CASSHLRDRVTGANVLTF
clone size: once; J gene: TRBJ2-7; D gene: TRBD1; V gene: TRBV14; CDR3 DNA: TGTGCCAGCAGCCGCAAGTGGACAGGGATTTTCCCCTACGAGCAGTACTTC; CDR3 protein: CASSRKWTGIFPYEQYF
clone size: -; J gene: TRBJ2-1; D gene: TRBD1; V gene: TRBV10-1; CDR3 DNA: TGCGCCAGCAGTACCGGACAGGGGGCGTACAATGAGCAGTTCTTC; CDR3 protein: CASSTGQGAYNEQFF
clone size: -; J gene: TRBJ1-5; D gene: -; V gene: TRBV28; CDR3 DNA: TGTGCCAGCAGTGCCCAGGGTCCTCGGCAGCCCCAGCATTTT; CDR3 protein: CASSAQGPRQPQHF
clone size: -; J gene: TRBJ2-2; D gene: TRBD2; V gene: TRBV28; CDR3 DNA: TGTGCCAGCAGCCCGCCGGGAGCGGGGGACACCGGGGAGCTGTTTTTT; CDR3 protein: CASSPPGAGDTGELFF
clone size: -; J gene: TRBJ1-3; D gene: TRBD1; V gene: TRBV14; CDR3 DNA: TGTGCCAGCAGCCAAGACTTCGGCAGGGGGAGTGGAAACACCATATATTTT; CDR3 protein: CASSQDFGRGSGNTIYF
clone size: -; J gene: TRBJ2-2; D gene: TRBD1; V gene: TRBV5-4; CDR3 DNA: TGTGCCAGCAGCTCCAGGGGGCAATTCACCGGGGAGCTGTTTTTT; CDR3 protein: CASSSRGQFTGELFF
clone size: medium-sized; J gene: TRBJ1-2; D gene: TRBD1; V gene: TRBV19; CDR3 DNA: TGTGCCAGTAGTATAGTTTCCGGGACAGTCTATGGCTACACCTTC; CDR3 protein: CASSIVSGTVYGYTF
clone size: once; J gene: TRBJ2-7; D gene: TRBD2; V gene: TRBV5-4; CDR3 DNA: TGTGCCAGCAGCAGAAGCGGGAACTACGAGCAGTACTTC; CDR3 protein: CASSRSGNYEQYF
clone size: -; J gene: TRBJ1-2; D gene: -; V gene: TRBV5-6; CDR3 DNA: TGTGCCAGCAGCCTGACTGCTTATGGCTACACCTTC; CDR3 protein: CASSLTAYGYTF
clone size: -; J gene: TRBJ2-2; D gene: -; V gene: TRBV5-1; CDR3 DNA: TGCGCCAGCAGCTTTAGTCCGGCGGGGAACACCGGGGAGCTGTTTTTT; CDR3 protein: CASSFSPAGNTGELFF
clone size: -; J gene: TRBJ2-7; D gene: -; V gene: TRBV28; CDR3 DNA: TGTGCCAGCAGTTTTAGCGACTCCTACGAGCAGTACTTC; CDR3 protein: CASSFSDSYEQYF
clone size: -; J gene: TRBJ1-2; D gene: TRBD1; V gene: TRBV5-1; CDR3 DNA: TGCGCCAGCAGCCCGACAGGGATCAACTATGGCTACACCTTC; CDR3 protein: CASSPTGINYGYTF
clone size: once; J gene: TRBJ2-5; D gene: -; V gene: TRBV5-1; CDR3 DNA: TGCGCCAGCAGCTTGAATGGGGGCCAACGCGAGACCCAGTACTTC; CDR3 protein: CASSLNGGQRETQYF